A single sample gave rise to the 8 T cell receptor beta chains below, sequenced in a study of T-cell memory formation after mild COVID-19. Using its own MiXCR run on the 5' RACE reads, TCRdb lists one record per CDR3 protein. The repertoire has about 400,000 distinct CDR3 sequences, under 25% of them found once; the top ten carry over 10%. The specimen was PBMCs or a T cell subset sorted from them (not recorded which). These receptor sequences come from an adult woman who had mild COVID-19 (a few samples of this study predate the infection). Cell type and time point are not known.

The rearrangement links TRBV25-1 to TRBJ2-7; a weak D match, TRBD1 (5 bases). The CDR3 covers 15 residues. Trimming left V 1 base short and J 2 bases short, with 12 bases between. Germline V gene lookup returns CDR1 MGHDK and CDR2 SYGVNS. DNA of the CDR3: TGTGCCAGCAGTGAATCTGTGGGGCCCGCCTACGAGCAGTACTTC. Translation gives CASSESVGPAYEQYF.

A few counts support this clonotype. The CDR3 protein is CASSPGRGGYTF. The CDR3 nucleotides are TGTGCCAGCTCCCCCGGGAGGGGTGGCTACACCTTC. The rearrangement links TRBV27 to TRBJ1-2, with D possibly being TRBD1 (5 bases). Trimming stripped 8 bases from V and 7 bases from J, with 14 bases between. Per germline, CDR1 MNHEY and CDR2 SMNVEV (reference sequence). This CDR3 has 12 amino acids.

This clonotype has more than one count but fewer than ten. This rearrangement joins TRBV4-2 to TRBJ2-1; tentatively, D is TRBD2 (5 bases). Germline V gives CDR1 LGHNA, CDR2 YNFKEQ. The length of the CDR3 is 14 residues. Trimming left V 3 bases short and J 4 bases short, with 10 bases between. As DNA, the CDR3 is TGTGCCAGCAGCCACCCTGGGGAGTACAATGAGCAGTTCTTC. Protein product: CASSHPGEYNEQFF.

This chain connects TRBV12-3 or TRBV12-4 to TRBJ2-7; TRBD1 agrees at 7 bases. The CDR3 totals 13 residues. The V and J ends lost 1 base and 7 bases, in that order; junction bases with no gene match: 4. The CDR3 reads CASSLEGALEQYF. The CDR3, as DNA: TGTGCCAGCAGTTTAGAGGGGGCTTTAGAGCAGTACTTC.

In nucleotides, the CDR3 is TGCAGTGCTAGAGTAGGACAGGGGTGGGAAGGCTACGAGCAGTACTTC. Protein: CSARVGQGWEGYEQYF. The genes are TRBV20-1 and TRBJ2-7; TRBD1 matches at 9 bases. After removal of 1 base from V and 3 bases from J, the junction contained 10 bases not matched to a gene. The CDR3 contains 16 residues. In germline, CDR1 is DFQATT, CDR2 SNEGSKA (reference sequence).

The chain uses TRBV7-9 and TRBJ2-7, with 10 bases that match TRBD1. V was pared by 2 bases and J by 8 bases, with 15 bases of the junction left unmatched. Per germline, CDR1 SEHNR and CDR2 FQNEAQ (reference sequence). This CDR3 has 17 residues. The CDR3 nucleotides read TGTGCCAGCAGCTTACCCCTGAAAGGGACAGGGGAATATCAGCAGTACTTC. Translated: CASSLPLKGTGEYQQYF.

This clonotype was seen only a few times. The CDR3 region is CASSFRSYTGTGARDSPLHF. The CDR3 DNA reads as TGCGCCAGCAGCTTTCGATCGTATACCGGGACAGGGGCTAGGGATTCACCCCTCCACTTT. This chain links TRBV5-1 with TRBJ1-6; 10 positions agree with TRBD1. J gave up 8 bases and V 2 bases, and 19 bases lay outside the gene matches. CDR1 and CDR2 from the germline V gene are SGHRS and YFSETQ. The CDR3 is made up of 20 amino acids.

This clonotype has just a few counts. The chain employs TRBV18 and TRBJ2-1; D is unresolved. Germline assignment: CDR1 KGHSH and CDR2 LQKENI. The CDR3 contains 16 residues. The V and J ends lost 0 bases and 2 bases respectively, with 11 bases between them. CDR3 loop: CASSPPALYAYNEQFF. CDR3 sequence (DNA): TGTGCCAGCTCACCACCGGCCCTATATGCCTACAATGAGCAGTTCTTC.